This is a list of T cell receptor beta chains from one sample in a study of T cell changes during pregnancy in multiple sclerosis. Data came from immunoSEQ multiplex PCR; TCRdb stores just in-frame clones and leaves some out. The data hold around 110,000 clones, with roughly 89% observed a single time. Source: peripheral blood, taken before pregnancy. These receptors were collected from a female donor with multiple sclerosis, enrolled in a pregnancy study. Each CDR3 is given with its conserved first and last residue. The D gene is left open where the match is weak. Where a row states a size, it is once, few, many or the class of an expanded clone; other rows omit it.

J	D	V	size	CDR3	DNA
TRBJ1-1	NA	TRBV19	NA	CASTMNTEAFF	TGTGCCAGTACCATGAACACTGAAGCTTTCTTT
TRBJ2-1	TRBD2	TRBV6-4	NA	CASSEREYNEQFF	TGTGCCAGCAGTGAGCGGGAGTACAATGAGCAGTTCTTC
TRBJ2-1	TRBD2	TRBV2	NA	CASSTSGRAGEQFF	TGTGCCAGCAGCACTAGCGGGAGGGCGGGTGAGCAGTTCTTC
TRBJ2-7	TRBD1	TRBV11-2	NA	CASSGGQDRYEQYF	TGTGCCAGCAGCGGCGGACAGGACCGCTACGAGCAGTACTTC
TRBJ1-4	NA	TRBV20-1	NA	CSARDSQLFF	TGCAGTGCTAGAGATAGCCAACTGTTTTTT
TRBJ1-1	TRBD1	TRBV19	NA	CASSIDLRTGGEVVEAFF	TGTGCCAGTAGTATAGATCTACGGACAGGGGGCGAAGTGGTTGAAGCTTTCTTT
TRBJ1-2	TRBD1	TRBV27	NA	CASSFTSGTGVHGYTF	TGTGCCAGCAGTTTTACCTCCGGGACAGGGGTACATGGCTACACCTTC
TRBJ2-3	NA	TRBV9	NA	CASSVVESHTDTQYF	TGTGCCAGCAGCGTAGTGGAGAGTCACACAGATACGCAGTATTTT
TRBJ2-3	TRBD2	TRBV19	NA	CASSLRLAGRADTQYF	TGTGCCAGTAGTCTCCGTTTAGCGGGGAGGGCAGATACGCAGTATTTT
TRBJ2-3	TRBD2	TRBV12-5	NA	CASGLVKAGGDTQYF	TGTGCTAGTGGTTTGGTAAAAGCGGGGGGAGATACGCAGTATTTT
TRBJ1-5	TRBD1	TRBV6-1	NA	CASSSRGHQPQHF	TGTGCCAGCAGTAGCAGGGGGCATCAGCCCCAGCATTTT
TRBJ2-1	TRBD1	TRBV28	NA	CASRATGDSYNEQFF	TGTGCCAGCAGGGCGACAGGGGACTCCTACAATGAGCAGTTCTTC
TRBJ1-1	NA	TRBV25-1	NA	CASSQQGNTEAFF	TGTGCCAGCAGCCAACAGGGAAACACTGAAGCTTTCTTT
TRBJ2-3	NA	TRBV7-2	NA	CASSLTSGQSTDTQYF	TGTGCCAGCAGCCTAACGTCCGGACAGAGCACAGATACGCAGTATTTT
TRBJ2-2	NA	TRBV7-3	NA	CASSSDSENTGELFF	TGTGCCAGCAGCTCGGACTCGGAGAACACCGGGGAGCTGTTTTTT
TRBJ1-4	NA	TRBV5-4	NA	CASSLRGEKLFF	TGTGCCAGCAGCTTACGGGGGGAAAAACTGTTTTTT
TRBJ2-2	NA	TRBV13	NA	CASSSDRDINTGELFF	TGTGCCAGCAGTTCCGACCGGGACATCAACACCGGGGAGCTGTTTTTT
TRBJ1-2	TRBD1	TRBV15	NA	CATSSGTGDYGYTF	TGTGCCACCAGCAGCGGGACAGGGGACTATGGCTACACCTTC
TRBJ1-6	NA	TRBV7-9	NA	CASSLTGNSPLHF	TGTGCCAGCAGCCTCACAGGAAATTCACCCCTCCACTTT
TRBJ1-2	NA	TRBV28	NA	CASSNKQVGHYGYTF	TGTGCCAGCAGCAACAAACAAGTGGGGCACTATGGCTACACCTTC
TRBJ2-7	TRBD1	TRBV7-8	NA	CASSSDRAEQYF	TGTGCCAGCAGCTCGGACAGGGCCGAGCAGTACTTC
TRBJ1-1	TRBD1	TRBV7-3	NA	CASSRDSQRGTEAFF	TGTGCCAGCAGCCGGGACAGTCAACGGGGCACTGAAGCTTTCTTT
TRBJ2-1	NA	TRBV11-3	NA	CASSFGGSYNEQFF	TGTGCCAGCAGCTTTGGCGGCTCCTACAATGAGCAGTTCTTC
TRBJ2-7	NA	TRBV2	NA	CASKRDEQYF	TGTGCCAGCAAACGGGACGAGCAGTACTTC
TRBJ1-1	NA	TRBV7-9	NA	CASSRYPKHTGFTTEAFF	TGTGCCAGCAGCCGCTACCCAAAACATACAGGGTTTACCACTGAAGCTTTCTTT
TRBJ2-6	NA	TRBV19	NA	CASSTIRVSGANVLTF	TGTGCCAGTAGTACAATCCGAGTATCTGGGGCCAACGTCCTGACTTTC
TRBJ2-3	TRBD2	TRBV4-1	NA	CASSQAGGSVGTDTQYF	TGCGCCAGCAGCCAAGCGGGCGGGAGCGTGGGGACAGATACGCAGTATTTT
TRBJ2-3	NA	TRBV4-1	NA	CASSQDSDFTQYF	TGCGCCAGCAGCCAAGATTCTGACTTCACGCAGTATTTT
TRBJ2-1	TRBD2	TRBV9	NA	CASSGPGLAYNEQFF	TGTGCCAGCAGCGGTCCGGGACTAGCGTACAATGAGCAGTTCTTC
TRBJ1-1	TRBD1	TRBV30	once	CAWRNTGANEAFF	TGTGCCTGGAGGAACACAGGGGCGAATGAAGCTTTCTTT
TRBJ2-7	NA	TRBV5-5	NA	CASSPGLGEQYF	TGTGCCAGCAGCCCAGGACTGGGTGAGCAGTACTTC
TRBJ2-7	TRBD1	TRBV6-1	NA	CASSSRQGRPYEQYF	TGTGCCAGCAGTTCGAGACAGGGAAGGCCCTACGAGCAGTACTTC
TRBJ1-6	TRBD1	TRBV5-1	NA	CASSRSPGQLNSPLHF	TGCGCCAGCAGCCGGTCACCGGGACAGTTAAATTCACCCCTCCACTTT
TRBJ1-5	NA	TRBV12-1	NA	CASSPRARGPRACNQPQHF	TGTGCCAGCAGCCCTAGAGCCAGGGGGCCAAGGGCTTGCAATCAGCCCCAGCATTTT
TRBJ2-7	NA	TRBV6-1	NA	CASSDRSAGELQYF	TGTGCCAGCAGTGATAGATCGGCAGGGGAACTTCAGTACTTC
TRBJ2-1	TRBD2	TRBV18	NA	CASSPAGGLNEQFF	TGTGCCAGCTCACCGGCGGGGGGTCTCAATGAGCAGTTCTTC
TRBJ1-2	NA	TRBV19	NA	CASSTPGGAGGYTF	TGTGCCAGTAGTACCCCCGGGGGGGCCGGGGGCTACACCTTC
TRBJ1-6	TRBD1	TRBV7-9	NA	CASSLGTGANSPLHF	TGTGCCAGCAGCTTAGGTACAGGGGCTAATTCACCCCTCCACTTT
TRBJ2-1	NA	TRBV6-5	NA	CASSPHSNEQFF	TGTGCCAGCAGTCCCCACTCGAATGAGCAGTTCTTC
TRBJ2-7	TRBD1	TRBV15	NA	CATSRDMLRGFNEQYF	TGTGCCACCAGCAGAGATATGCTCAGGGGGTTTAACGAGCAGTACTTC
TRBJ2-3	NA	TRBV7-8	NA	CASSLGAGPTDTQYF	TGTGCCAGCAGCTTAGGGGCGGGACCCACAGATACGCAGTATTTT
TRBJ1-2	TRBD1	TRBV7-9	NA	CASSSQGFDGYTF	TGTGCCAGCAGCTCACAGGGGTTTGATGGCTACACCTTC
TRBJ1-5	TRBD1	TRBV28	NA	CASSPTHTLRQGNQPQHF	TGTGCCAGCAGTCCTACACACACACTCAGACAGGGTAATCAGCCCCAGCATTTT
TRBJ2-7	TRBD2	TRBV30	NA	CAWTPGTRQYEQYF	TGTGCCTGGACTCCCGGGACTAGACAATACGAGCAGTACTTC
TRBJ1-1	NA	TRBV7-2	NA	CASSLIPNTEAFF	TGTGCCAGCAGCTTAATCCCAAACACTGAAGCTTTCTTT
TRBJ1-1	TRBD1	TRBV19	few	CASGDSPEAFF	TGTGCCAGCGGGGACAGCCCTGAAGCTTTCTTT
TRBJ2-3	NA	TRBV18	NA	CASSPPRLVADTQYF	TGTGCCAGCTCACCACCCAGACTAGTTGCAGATACGCAGTATTTT